A single sample gave rise to the 17 T cell receptor beta chains below, sequenced in a study of blood T cell repertoires in COVID-19. Clones were sequenced by immunoSEQ multiplex PCR, and TCRdb holds only the in-frame ones, with some missing. The sample lists a few hundred thousand clones, more than 70% occurring once. Sequenced material: peripheral blood. The receptors originated from a man aged 18-30 years who had recovered from COVID-19.

The gene calls are TRBV29-1 and TRBJ1-2; 8 positions agree with TRBD1. The CDR3 runs to 12 residues. Germline trimming cut 6 bases from V and 1 base from J; bases unmatched to any gene: 1. Germline assignment: CDR1 SQVTM and CDR2 ANQGSEA. The CDR3 DNA sequence: TGCAGCGTGGACAGGGATAACTATGGCTACACCTTC. Translated, it gives CSVDRDNYGYTF.

This clone was counted a few times. J is TRBJ1-2 and V is TRBV10-2; D gene uncertain. Germline lookup yields CDR1 WSHSY and CDR2 SAAADI. This CDR3 region has 13 residues. The ends were cut back, 6 bases at V and 4 bases at J, with 12 bases in the middle. CDR3 loop: CASREINSYGYTF. As DNA, the CDR3 is TGCGCCAGCAGGGAGATTAACAGCTATGGCTACACCTTC.

The CDR3 here is CASSLTGTGTLNTEAFF. In DNA, the CDR3 is TGCGCCAGCAGCTTGACCGGGACAGGTACCCTGAACACTGAAGCTTTCTTT. J is TRBJ1-1 and V is TRBV5-1; TRBD1 agrees at 8 bases. The V segment lost 1 base and the J segment 0 bases; nucleotides outside the gene matches: 8. CDR1 and CDR2 (germline): SGHRS, YFSETQ. There are 17 residues in the CDR3.

This chain connects TRBV29-1 to TRBJ2-7; TRBD1 is a possible D gene (5 bases). Per the germline V gene, CDR1 is SQVTM and CDR2 is ANQGSEA. The CDR3 sequence is 12 residues long. V shed 5 bases and J shed 3 bases, with 11 bases lying between them. CDR3 region: CSVRQINYEQYF. The CDR3 DNA follows: TGCAGCGTTCGACAGATCAACTACGAGCAGTACTTC.

This sequence joins TRBV7-9 and TRBJ1-1, with 9 bases identical to TRBD1. The germline V gene encodes CDR1 SEHNR and CDR2 FQNEAQ (reference sequence). Unmatched junction bases numbered 7, after V lost 7 bases and J lost 10 bases. The CDR3 spans 12 residues. This chain's CDR3 is CASNPGQGRAFF. The DNA of the CDR3 is TGTGCCAGCAACCCGGGACAGGGACGAGCTTTCTTT.

V is TRBV30 and J is TRBJ1-5, with TRBD1 as a possible D gene (6 bases). This CDR3 region has 14 residues. Trimming removed 4 bases at V and 8 bases at J, with 18 bases between. Germline-derived CDR1 and CDR2 are GTSNPN and SVGIG (reference sequence). The CDR3 loop is CAWTNGGATEPQHF. For the CDR3, the DNA is TGTGCCTGGACCAACGGGGGGGCAACGGAGCCCCAGCATTTT.

J is TRBJ2-7 and V is TRBV7-8; 15 bases are a match to TRBD2. This CDR3 has 17 amino acids. The germline V gene encodes CDR1 SGHVS and CDR2 FQNEAQ. V shed 3 bases, J shed 4 bases, and the junction held 7 bases outside the gene matches. This CDR3 is CASSLVYGLAGGYEQYF. The DNA for the CDR3 is TGTGCCAGCAGCTTGGTATACGGACTAGCGGGAGGGTACGAGCAGTACTTC.

The chain recombines TRBV18 with TRBJ2-1, with D maybe TRBD2 (6 bases). Germline values: CDR1 KGHSH, CDR2 LQKENI. Trimming shortened V by 2 bases and J by 7 bases, and 18 bases separated the two germline ends. The CDR3 covers 16 residues. CDR3 loop: CASSPKAQGLINEQFF. For the CDR3, the DNA is TGTGCCAGCTCACCAAAGGCCCAGGGACTGATAAATGAGCAGTTCTTC.

The chain has TRBV11-2 and TRBJ2-5, with D possibly matching TRBD2 (6 bases). Trimming shortened V by 8 bases and J by 5 bases, and 12 bases separated the two germline ends. This CDR3 has 12 amino acids. CDR1 and CDR2 from the germline V gene are SGHAT and FQNNGV. As DNA, the CDR3 is TGTGCCAGCGGCGGGGTTGCGGAGACCCAGTACTTC. This gives the protein CASGGVAETQYF.

The rearrangement joins TRBV6-6 to TRBJ2-7, with D perhaps TRBD1 (8 bases). From germline, CDR1 is MNHNY and CDR2 SVGAGI (reference sequence). The V gene lost 6 bases and the J gene lost 1 base, with 13 bases spanning the gap. The CDR3 runs 14 residues. Written as DNA, the CDR3 is TGTGCCAGCAGCACAGGGGGGGCTTCCTACGAGCAGTACTTC. It translates to CASSTGGASYEQYF.

The J gene is TRBJ2-7, the V gene TRBV5-4; 8 bases agree with TRBD1. Germline CDR1 SGHNT, CDR2 YYREEE (reference sequence). This CDR3 is 15 amino acids long. The junction had 11 bases not matched to a gene; V was cut back by 6 bases and J by 3 bases. The CDR3 DNA follows: TGTGCCAGCACCAATGGCGGGACAGGAGACTACGAGCAGTACTTC. The encoded protein is CASTNGGTGDYEQYF.

This rearrangement joins TRBV20-1 to TRBJ2-5; D is possibly TRBD2 (6 bases). Germline lookup yields CDR1 DFQATT and CDR2 SNEGSKA (reference sequence). The CDR3 totals 12 residues. V was clipped by 3 bases and J by 3 bases, with 8 bases between them. DNA for the CDR3: TGCAGTGCTAGTAGGAGGGAAGAGACCCAGTACTTC. This translates into CSASRREETQYF.

A few counts support this clone. This chain connects TRBV6-2 or TRBV6-3 to TRBJ1-1; D gene ambiguous. The V end lost 6 bases, the J end lost 0 bases, and 8 bases lay between the germline ends. The CDR3 is 13 residues long. Germline loops: CDR1 MNHEY, CDR2 SVGEGT. This CDR3 is CASSPYLNTEAFF. CDR3 DNA: TGTGCCAGCAGCCCCTATTTGAACACTGAAGCTTTCTTT.

This clone showed up just a few times. The V call is TRBV27, the J call TRBJ1-1; D uncertain. Per the germline V gene, CDR1 is MNHEY and CDR2 is SMNVEV (reference sequence). This CDR3 has 13 residues. V was clipped by 1 base and J by 2 bases, with 5 bases between them. In nucleotides, the CDR3 is TGTGCCAGCAGTTTATTATTAAACACTGAAGCTTTCTTT. Translated, it gives CASSLLLNTEAFF.

In this sample, this clone turned up a few times. The chain links TRBV7-9 to TRBJ2-7; D remains ambiguous. Germline loops: CDR1 SEHNR, CDR2 FQNEAQ (reference sequence). CDR3 length: 15 amino acids. V lost 4 bases to trimming and J lost 2 bases, with 15 bases between them. CDR3 loop: CASSSTNLWPYEQYF. DNA of the CDR3: TGTGCCAGCAGCTCAACTAATTTATGGCCCTACGAGCAGTACTTC.

V usage is TRBV5-4 and J usage is TRBJ2-7, with 7 bases aligning to TRBD1. CDR1 SGHNT and CDR2 YYREEE come from the germline V gene (reference sequence). There are 15 residues in the CDR3. J gave up 3 bases and V 0 bases, and 6 bases lay outside the gene matches. The CDR3 here is CASSLAGTAFYEQYF. CDR3 bases: TGTGCCAGCAGCTTGGCCGGGACAGCCTTCTACGAGCAGTACTTC. Full variable domain (outside the CDR3, taken from reference TRBV5-4 and TRBJ2-7): ETGVTQSPTHLIKTRGQQVTLRCSSQSGHNTVSWYQQALGQGPQFIFQYYREEENGRGNFPPRFSGLQFPNYSSELNVNALELDDSALYLCASSLAGTAFYEQYFGPGTRLTVT.

This clone has only one observation. The CDR3 protein is CATSIRTGGTYEQYF. The CDR3 DNA reads TGTGCCACCAGCATCAGGACAGGGGGAACCTACGAGCAGTACTTC. This rearrangement joins TRBV15 to TRBJ2-7; 10 nucleotides match TRBD1. V shed 4 bases and J 2 bases; nucleotides not matched to a gene: 5. Germline CDR1 reads LNHNV; CDR2 reads YYDKDF (reference sequence). This CDR3 has 15 residues.